Listed below are T cell receptor beta chains from one sample, sequenced in a study of beta chain features in type 1 diabetes. Produced via immunoSEQ multiplex PCR; TCRdb's table is partial and in-frame only. The sample shows approximately 730,000 clones, around 15% of them seen only once. The specimen sequenced was naive CD4+ T cells from blood. The receptors were gathered from a man between 18 and 29 years old with type 1 diabetes. Both conserved end residues are part of each CDR3. The order of the fields is J gene, clone size, D gene, V gene, CDR3 DNA, CDR3 protein. A D gene is named only where the DNA matches it firmly. Only part of the rows carry a size: once, few, many, or a class if the clone is expanded.

TRBJ2-2 few - TRBV7-2 TGTGCCAGCAGCTTCACCAGAGGCACCGGGGAGCTGTTTTTT CASSFTRGTGELFF
TRBJ2-3 few - TRBV4-1 TGCGCCAGCAGCCAAGATTGGGCAGCTAGCACAGATACGCAGTATTTT CASSQDWAASTDTQYF
TRBJ2-5 - TRBD1 TRBV30 TGTGCCTTGACAGGGGGGCATGGGGAGACCCAGTACTTC CALTGGHGETQYF
TRBJ1-2 - - TRBV2 TGTGCCAGCACCGTTGGGGGATGGTATGGCTACACCTTC CASTVGGWYGYTF
TRBJ1-6 few - TRBV6-5 TGTGCCAGCAGTTGGACAGAGCCCGGTAATTCACCCCTCCACTTT CASSWTEPGNSPLHF
TRBJ2-7 - - TRBV5-1 TGCGCCAGCAGCCCCGGGCAGTCCTACGAGCAGTACTTC CASSPGQSYEQYF
TRBJ1-6 few TRBD1 TRBV4-1 TGCGCCAGCAGCCAAGGGGAAGCAGGGGGTTCACCCCTCCACTTT CASSQGEAGGSPLHF
TRBJ2-7 - TRBD1 TRBV10-2 TGCGCCAGCAGCTATACAGGGGGACGAGGGGAGCAGCACTTC CASSYTGGRGEQHF
TRBJ2-4 - - TRBV7-9 TGTGCCAGCAGCTTGGACCTCTATGCTCAGTACTTC CASSLDLYAQYF
TRBJ1-1 - TRBD1 TRBV5-6 TGTGCCAGCAGTCGGGACAGCGAAGCTTTCTTT CASSRDSEAFF
TRBJ2-5 few - TRBV5-4 TGTGCCAGCAGCCGGGCCCTGGACGAGGAACAAGAGACCCAGTACTTC CASSRALDEEQETQYF
TRBJ1-2 - - TRBV6-6 TGTGCCAGCAGAGAAGACGGTAACTATGGCTACACCTTC CASREDGNYGYTF
TRBJ1-1 - TRBD1 TRBV30 TGTGCCTGGAGTGTACGGACAGGGTATCGTTTGAACACTGAAGCTTTCTTT CAWSVRTGYRLNTEAFF
TRBJ1-1 few - TRBV6-1 TGTGCCAGCAGTGAAGGATATGGGACTGAAGCTTTCTTT CASSEGYGTEAFF
TRBJ1-2 - - TRBV2 TGTGCCAGCAGTATCCGAATGGAGGGGGAAGACTATGGCTACACCTTC CASSIRMEGEDYGYTF
TRBJ2-7 few - TRBV19 TGTGCCAGTAGTATAGTAACGACAGCCTTCTCCTACGAGCAGTACTTC CASSIVTTAFSYEQYF
TRBJ2-5 - TRBD1 TRBV5-1 TGCGCCAGCAGCTCGGGACAGGGCCGGAGGGAGACCCAGTACTTC CASSSGQGRRETQYF
TRBJ1-6 - - TRBV2 TGTGCCAGCAGTCCCCTCGGAGGGGATTCACCCCTCCACTTT CASSPLGGDSPLHF
TRBJ1-2 few - TRBV7-2 TGTGCCAGCAGTCCTACGGGCGTTTATGGCTACACCTTC CASSPTGVYGYTF
TRBJ2-3 - - TRBV15 TGTGCCACCAGCAGAGGCCCGGCGGCTAGCACAGATACGCAGTATTTT CATSRGPAASTDTQYF
TRBJ2-4 few - TRBV14 TGTGCCAGCAGCCAGCCGGGGGCCAAAAACATTCAGTACTTC CASSQPGAKNIQYF
TRBJ2-5 - TRBD2 TRBV5-1 TGCGCCAGCAGCACGGGACTACAAGAGACCCAGTACTTC CASSTGLQETQYF
TRBJ2-7 few - TRBV6-5 TGTGCCAGCAGTAAACCCGGGACACCTTACGAGCAGTACTTC CASSKPGTPYEQYF
TRBJ2-3 - - TRBV13 TGTGCCAGCAGCTCCCGGGACAAAGGTCCCGTCCGCTCCACAGATACGCAGTATTTT CASSSRDKGPVRSTDTQYF
TRBJ1-1 - - TRBV6-4 TGTGCCAGCAGTGAGATGGCAGGGACGAACACTGAAGCTTTCTTT CASSEMAGTNTEAFF
TRBJ1-1 - - TRBV5-1 TGCGCCAGCAGCTTGGATCAGGGGCCGAACACTGAAGCTTTCTTT CASSLDQGPNTEAFF
TRBJ1-5 few - TRBV10-2 TGCGCCAGCAGTGATGGGGGCTTGGGCCAGCCCCAGCATTTT CASSDGGLGQPQHF
TRBJ2-1 few - TRBV18 TGTGCCAGCTCTGGTTTGACAAACACCCGCAATGAGCAGTTCTTC CASSGLTNTRNEQFF
TRBJ2-3 - - TRBV9 TGTGCCAGCAGCACCTCGGGGCTTGATTTGGATACGCAGTATTTT CASSTSGLDLDTQYF
TRBJ1-2 - - TRBV30 TGTGCCTGGGTTATCGGGACCGGAATGAACTATGGCTACACCTTC CAWVIGTGMNYGYTF
TRBJ1-4 few - TRBV11-2 TGTGCCAGCAGCTTAGCGGGGGGCGCGGATTCTGAAAAACTGTTTTTT CASSLAGGADSEKLFF